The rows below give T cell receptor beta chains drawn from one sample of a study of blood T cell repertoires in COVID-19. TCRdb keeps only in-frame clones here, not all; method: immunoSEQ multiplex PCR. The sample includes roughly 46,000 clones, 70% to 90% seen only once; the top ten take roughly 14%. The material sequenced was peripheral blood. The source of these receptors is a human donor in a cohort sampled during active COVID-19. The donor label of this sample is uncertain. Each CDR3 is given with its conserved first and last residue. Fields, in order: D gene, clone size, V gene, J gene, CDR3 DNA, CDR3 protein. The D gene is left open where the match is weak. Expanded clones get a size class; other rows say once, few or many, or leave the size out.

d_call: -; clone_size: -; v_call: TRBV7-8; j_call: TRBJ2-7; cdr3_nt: TGTGCCAGCAGCTTGACAGTCTACGAGCAGTACTTC; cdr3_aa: CASSLTVYEQYF
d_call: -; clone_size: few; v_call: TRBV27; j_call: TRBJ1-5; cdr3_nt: TGTGCCAGCAGTTCGAGCATCGCCGCTTTGGCCCAGCATTTT; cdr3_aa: CASSSSIAALAQHF
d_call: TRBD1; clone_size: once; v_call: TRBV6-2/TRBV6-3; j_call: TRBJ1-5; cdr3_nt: TGTGCCAGCAGTCGACAGGGGAATCAGCCCCAGCATTTT; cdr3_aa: CASSRQGNQPQHF
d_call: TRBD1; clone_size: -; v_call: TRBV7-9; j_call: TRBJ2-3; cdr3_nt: TGTGCCAGCAGCTTAGGGAGACAGGGGGCAGGGGATACGCAGTATTTT; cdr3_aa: CASSLGRQGAGDTQYF
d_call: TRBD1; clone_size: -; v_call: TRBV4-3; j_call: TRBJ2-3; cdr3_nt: TGCGCCAGCAGCAGACAGGGACCGCCCCGGACAGATACGCAGTATTTT; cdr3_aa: CASSRQGPPRTDTQYF
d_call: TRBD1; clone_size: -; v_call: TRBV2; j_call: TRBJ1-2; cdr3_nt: TGTGCCAGCAGTCAGGGGGCTGGCTACACCTTC; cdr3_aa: CASSQGAGYTF
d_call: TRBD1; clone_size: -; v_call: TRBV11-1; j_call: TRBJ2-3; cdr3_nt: TGTGCCAGCTTAGGACAGGTCACAGATACGCAGTATTTT; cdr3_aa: CASLGQVTDTQYF
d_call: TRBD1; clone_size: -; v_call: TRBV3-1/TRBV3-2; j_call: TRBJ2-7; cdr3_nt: TGTGCCAGCAGCCAAGGGACAGGTGGACAGTACTTC; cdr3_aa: CASSQGTGGQYF
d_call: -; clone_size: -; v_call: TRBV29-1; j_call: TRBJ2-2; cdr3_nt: TGCAGCGTTGAAGACCCCTGGGACTCTAACACCGGGGAGCTGTTTTTT; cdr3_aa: CSVEDPWDSNTGELFF
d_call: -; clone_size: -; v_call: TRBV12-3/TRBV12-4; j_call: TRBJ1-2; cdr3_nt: TGTGCCAGCAGGATAACAGGGTACTATGGCTACACCTTC; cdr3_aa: CASRITGYYGYTF
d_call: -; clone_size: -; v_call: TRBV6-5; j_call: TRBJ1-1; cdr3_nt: TGTGCCAGCAGTTATTCGCCGGACTTCTACACTGAAGCTTTCTTT; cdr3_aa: CASSYSPDFYTEAFF
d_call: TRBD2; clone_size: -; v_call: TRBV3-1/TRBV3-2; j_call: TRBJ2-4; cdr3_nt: TGTGCCAGCAGCCAAGCCCTCCGCTGGGCTAGCGGGGGAAACATTCAGTACTTC; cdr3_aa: CASSQALRWASGGNIQYF
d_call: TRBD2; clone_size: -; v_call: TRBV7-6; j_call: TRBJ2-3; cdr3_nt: TGTGCCAGCAGCTTAGTAGCGGGGGGAAGCACAGATACGCAGTATTTT; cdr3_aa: CASSLVAGGSTDTQYF
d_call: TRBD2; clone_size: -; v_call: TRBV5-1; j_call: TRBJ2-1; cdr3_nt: TGCGCCAGCAGCGAACTGGGACTAGCGCTCTACAATGAGCAGTTCTTC; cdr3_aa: CASSELGLALYNEQFF
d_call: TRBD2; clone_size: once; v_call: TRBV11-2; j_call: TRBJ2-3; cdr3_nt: TGTGCCAGCAGCTTATGGTCTAGCGGGGGAGGTGCAGATACGCAGTATTTT; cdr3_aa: CASSLWSSGGGADTQYF
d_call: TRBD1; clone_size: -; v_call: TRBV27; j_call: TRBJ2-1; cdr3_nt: TGTGCCAGCAGTTACAGGGGGCCGAGCTCCTACAATGAGCAGTTCTTC; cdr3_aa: CASSYRGPSSYNEQFF
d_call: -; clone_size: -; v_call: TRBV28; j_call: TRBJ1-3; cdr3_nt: TGTGCCAGCAGTTTAAAGAGGACAGCTGGAAACACCACATATTTT; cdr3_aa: CASSLKRTAGNTTYF
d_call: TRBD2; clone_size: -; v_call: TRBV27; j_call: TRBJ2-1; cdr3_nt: TGTGCCAGCAGATTAGCGGGGGGCTTGGGTAATGAGCAGTTCTTC; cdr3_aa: CASRLAGGLGNEQFF
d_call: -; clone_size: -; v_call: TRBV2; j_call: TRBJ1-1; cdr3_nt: TGTGCCAGCAGCCTATTGAATGAAGCTTTCTTT; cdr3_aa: CASSLLNEAFF
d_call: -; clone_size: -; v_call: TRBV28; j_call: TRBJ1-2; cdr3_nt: TGTGCCAGCAGTTTAACGGTCTATGGCTACACCTTC; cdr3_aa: CASSLTVYGYTF
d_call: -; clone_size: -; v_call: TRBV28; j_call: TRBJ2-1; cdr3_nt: TGTGCCAGCACCAGGGACTCCAATGAGCAGTTCTTC; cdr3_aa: CASTRDSNEQFF
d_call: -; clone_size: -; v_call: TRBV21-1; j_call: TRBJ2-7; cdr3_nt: TGTGCCAGCAAGAGAGATTCAGGGAAGGACGAGCAGTACTTC; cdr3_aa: CASKRDSGKDEQYF
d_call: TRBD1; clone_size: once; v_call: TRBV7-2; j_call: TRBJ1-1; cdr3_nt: TGTGCCAGCAGATTGGGACAGGTCACTGAAGCTTTCTTT; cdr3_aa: CASRLGQVTEAFF
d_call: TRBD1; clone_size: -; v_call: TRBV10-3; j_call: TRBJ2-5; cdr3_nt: TGTGCCACTACCCGGGACAGGGGAGGAGAGACCCAGTACTTC; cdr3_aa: CATTRDRGGETQYF
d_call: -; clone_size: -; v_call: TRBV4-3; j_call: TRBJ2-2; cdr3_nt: TGCGCCAGCAGCCAAGATCGGGGGAGGGAGCTGTTTTTT; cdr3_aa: CASSQDRGRELFF
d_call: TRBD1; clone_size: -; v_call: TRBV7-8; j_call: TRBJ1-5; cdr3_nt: TGTGCCAGCAGCTTGGGGACAGGGGGCTTTCAGCCCCAGCATTTT; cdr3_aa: CASSLGTGGFQPQHF